Following are 5 T cell receptor beta chains from one sample sequenced in a study of OX40 agonist ivuxolimab in advanced cancers. Profiling relied on immunoSEQ multiplex PCR, and the TCRdb table lists in-frame clones only, not all of them. The data show about 86,000 clones, under 95% seen once. This specimen was CD4+ or CD8+ T cells sorted from blood, taken in a trial of the OX40 agonist ivuxolimab. The receptors originated from an adult with an advanced solid tumor such as melanoma, head and neck, liver or kidney cancer.

The rearrangement links TRBV6-1 to TRBJ2-7; D uncertain. V was cut by 6 bases and J by 5 bases, with 17 bases left in between. The CDR3 consists of 14 residues. CDR1 MNHNS and CDR2 SASEGT come from the germline V gene. The CDR3 here is CASSRAPEAHEQYF. Written as DNA, the CDR3 is TGTGCCAGCAGCCGGGCTCCCGAAGCCCACGAGCAGTACTTC.

This chain links TRBV9 with TRBJ1-1, with 11 positions matching TRBD1. Unmatched junction bases numbered 12, after V lost 5 bases and J lost 3 bases. Germline V gives CDR1 SGDLS, CDR2 YYNGEE. The CDR3 runs to 17 residues. The CDR3 bases are TGTGCCAGCAGTCCAAATCCGGGACAGGGGGTACACACTGAAGCTTTCTTT. It is translated as CASSPNPGQGVHTEAFF.

V gene TRBV10-3 combines with J gene TRBJ2-5, with 10 bases aligning to TRBD2. CDR3 length equals 13 residues. The trim removed 11 bases at V and 3 bases at J, leaving 6 bases unmatched. The V gene's germline CDR1 is ENHRY and CDR2 SYGVKD. The CDR3 sequence: CAVGLAVEETQYF. Here the CDR3 DNA reads TGTGCCGTCGGACTAGCGGTGGAAGAGACCCAGTACTTC.

The chain joins TRBV19 to TRBJ1-1, with D perhaps matching TRBD1 (6 bases). Germline CDR1 is LNHDA and CDR2 is SQIVND (reference sequence). This CDR3 is 15 amino acids long. V dropped 4 bases and J dropped 3 bases, with 15 bases sitting between them. Here the CDR3 reads CASSTSQGGDTEAFF. The CDR3 DNA reads as TGTGCCAGTAGTACTTCACAGGGAGGAGACACTGAAGCTTTCTTT. Filled out from reference TRBV19 and TRBJ1-1, the complete variable domain reads DGGITQSPKYLFRKEGQNVTLSCEQNLNHDAMYWYRQDPGQGLRLIYYSQIVNDFQKGDIAEGYSVSREKKESFPLTVTSAQKNPTAFYLCASSTSQGGDTEAFFGQGTRLTVV.

The chain is built from TRBV9 and TRBJ2-3, with a possible D match to TRBD1 (5 bases). Germline V CDR1 and CDR2: SGDLS, YYNGEE. Trimming pared 3 bases from V and 0 bases from J, leaving 11 bases between. The CDR3 sequence is 15 residues long. The CDR3 region has the DNA TGTGCCAGCAGCGCGCAGGGCCCTAGCACAGATACGCAGTATTTT. Protein product: CASSAQGPSTDTQYF. The full variable domain, in which reference TRBV9 and TRBJ2-3 provide the parts outside the CDR3, is DSGVTQTPKHLITATGQRVTLRCSPRSGDLSVYWYQQSLDQGLQFLIQYYNGEERAKGNILERFSAQQFPDLHSELNLSSLELGDSALYFCASSAQGPSTDTQYFGPGTRLTVL.